This entry lists 22 T cell receptor beta chains sequenced from one sample in a study of blood T cells in healthy people across ages. Alongside a J-beta primer mix, a sample-barcoded 5' primer served in a second PCR lasting about 6 to 11 cycles. TCRdb passed the 5' RACE reads through MiXCR, listing each CDR3 protein once. The sample lists some 1.1 million distinct CDR3 sequences, around two fifths occurring once. The specimen was blood. The receptors were sampled from a man aged 18 to 29 in good health.

This rearrangement joins TRBV7-9 to TRBJ2-1, with a weak D call TRBD1 (5 bases). The DNA end is more similar to TRBJ2-7, so the J call may be wrong. Germline CDR1 is SEHNR and CDR2 is FQNEAQ (reference sequence). This CDR3 contains 15 residues. The DNA for the CDR3 is TGTGCCAGCAGCCCTCCAAGGGGCAACTACAATGAGCAGTACTTC. This codes for CASSPPRGNYNEQYF.

This clonotype was counted once. The chain carries TRBV28 and TRBJ2-5, with unresolved D. The germline V gene encodes CDR1 MDHEN and CDR2 SYDVKM. V gave up 5 bases and J gave up 11 bases, with 21 bases separating them. This CDR3 has 14 residues. CDR3 protein: CASSTIRVRNEQYF. CDR3 nucleotides: TGTGCCAGCAGTACAATTCGGGTCAGAAATGAGCAGTACTTC.

The genes are TRBV4-3 and TRBJ1-4; D might be TRBD1 (5 bases). CDR1 is LGHNA and CDR2 is YSLEER in the germline V gene. This CDR3 region has 13 residues. V was shortened by 2 bases and J by 8 bases, with 9 bases between the two germline ends. CDR3 amino acids: CASSQQGEEKLFF. CDR3 DNA sequence: TGCGCCAGCAGCCAACAGGGCGAGGAAAAACTGTTTTTT.

This clonotype has ten or more counts. The V and J genes are TRBV12-3 or TRBV12-4 and TRBJ2-3, with D uncertain. Trimming pared 7 bases from V and 6 bases from J, leaving 11 bases between. This CDR3 is built from 12 residues. The CDR3 protein is CASTLNKDTQYF. The CDR3 nucleotides are TGTGCCAGCACCCTTAACAAGGATACGCAGTATTTT.

This clonotype was counted a few times. This chain joins TRBV28 and TRBJ1-1; a weak D match, TRBD1 (5 bases). CDR3 length: 15 residues. Germline V lookup: CDR1 MDHEN, CDR2 SYDVKM. Trimming cost V 7 bases and J 1 base, with 16 bases left between them. DNA for the CDR3: TGTGCCAGCAACCAGGCCAGGGAGGCGAACACTGAAGCTTTCTTT. As protein: CASNQAREANTEAFF.

In its sample, this clonotype was seen a few times. A much larger clone sits a single nucleotide away, making a read error possible. The gene calls are TRBV28 and TRBJ1-5; no reliable D call. Trimming removed 7 bases at V and 0 bases at J, with 4 bases between. Germline values: CDR1 MDHEN, CDR2 SYDVKM. This CDR3 region has 12 residues. DNA for the CDR3: TGTGCCAGCACGGATAGCAATCAGCCCCAGCATTTT. This encodes CASTDSNQPQHF.

This clonotype has more than one count but fewer than ten. The chain links TRBV20-1 to TRBJ2-3; possibly TRBD2 for D (5 bases). CDR3 length equals 14 residues. Trimming removed 3 bases from V and 2 bases from J, with 12 bases in between. Germline loops: CDR1 DFQATT, CDR2 SNEGSKA (reference sequence). CDR3 in amino acids: CSAREDPATDTQYF. The CDR3 DNA reads TGCAGTGCTAGGGAGGACCCGGCCACAGATACGCAGTATTTT.

This clonotype showed up just a few times. This chain uses TRBV14 with TRBJ1-6, with D tentatively TRBD1 (5 bases). The V and J ends lost 4 bases and 7 bases respectively, with 14 bases between them. In germline, CDR1 is SGHDN, CDR2 FVKESK. The CDR3 length is 15 residues. The CDR3 spells CASSLRVSLNSPLHF. The DNA of the CDR3 is TGTGCCAGCAGCCTCAGGGTTTCCCTGAATTCACCCCTCCACTTT.

This clonotype has a handful of counts. CDR3 in DNA: TGTGCCAGCAGCCAAGATGCCAGGGGGTATAGCAATCAGCCCCAGCATTTT. It yields the protein CASSQDARGYSNQPQHF. This rearrangement joins TRBV4-2 to TRBJ1-5; 7 nucleotides align to TRBD1. V was clipped by 0 bases and J by 0 bases; unmatched bases: 5. The CDR3 runs 17 residues. Germline V gives CDR1 LGHNA, CDR2 YNFKEQ.

The chain links TRBV4-1 to TRBJ1-2; no clear D. The CDR3 runs 14 residues. With 0 bases removed from V and 4 bases from J, the gap between germline ends came to 9 bases. CDR1 and CDR2 from the germline V gene are MGHRA and YSYEKL. CDR3 amino acids: CASSQEQRGYGYTF. Written as DNA, the CDR3 is TGCGCCAGCAGCCAAGAACAGCGTGGCTATGGCTACACCTTC.

This clonotype was seen more than once but under ten times. The CDR3 DNA reads TGTGCCAGACTAGCGGGGGAGATCACAGATACGCAGTATTTT. Protein product: CARLAGEITDTQYF. The chain carries TRBV2 and TRBJ2-3, with TRBD2 identical over 11 bases. The J segment lost 2 bases and the V segment lost 9 bases, leaving 4 bases of the junction unmatched. Germline V CDR1 and CDR2: SNHLY, FYNNEI. The CDR3 extends over 14 amino acids.

The chain uses TRBV10-2 and TRBJ1-1, with a tentative D call TRBD1 (6 bases). Germline loops: CDR1 WSHSY, CDR2 SAAADI. The CDR3 covers 15 residues. Deletions cut 0 bases from V and 2 bases from J, with 10 bases between. CDR3 sequence: CASSESRQANTEAFF. DNA for the CDR3: TGCGCCAGCAGTGAGTCCCGACAGGCAAACACTGAAGCTTTCTTT.

The J gene is TRBJ1-5, the V gene TRBV20-1; 8 positions match TRBD1. Germline V lookup: CDR1 DFQATT, CDR2 SNEGSKA (reference sequence). The V and J ends lost 6 bases and 10 bases, in that order; junction bases with no gene match: 17. The CDR3 contains 15 residues. The CDR3 spells CSALSPTGEVGPQHF. In nucleotides, the CDR3 is TGCAGTGCCCTCTCACCGACAGGGGAGGTGGGACCCCAGCATTTT.

V usage is TRBV19 and J usage is TRBJ1-1; D perhaps matches TRBD1 (6 bases). The CDR3 sequence is 12 residues long. V was clipped by 2 bases and J by 7 bases, with 8 bases between them. The V gene's germline CDR1 is LNHDA and CDR2 SQIVND (reference sequence). As DNA, the CDR3 is TGTGCCAGTAGTATAACGGACAGTGAAGCTTTCTTT. Its translation: CASSITDSEAFF. Supplemented by reference TRBV19 and TRBJ1-1, the full variable domain reads DGGITQSPKYLFRKEGQNVTLSCEQNLNHDAMYWYRQDPGQGLRLIYYSQIVNDFQKGDIAEGYSVSREKKESFPLTVTSAQKNPTAFYLCASSITDSEAFFGQGTRLTVV.

Remarks on this clonotype: A much larger clone is a single base away; this may be a read error. This rearrangement joins TRBV4-2 to TRBJ1-2, with D possibly TRBD1 on 5 matching bases. CDR3 length equals 15 residues. Germline CDR1 and CDR2: LGHNA and YNFKEQ. CDR3 loop: CASSQDRQGSYDYTF. The CDR3, as DNA: TGTGCCAGCAGCCAAGATAGGCAGGGCAGCTATGACTACACCTTC.

Ten or more counts support this clonotype. V usage is TRBV12-3 or TRBV12-4 and J usage is TRBJ1-1; D might be TRBD1 (5 bases). The CDR3 runs 16 residues. V shed 5 bases and J shed 1 base, with 17 bases lying between them. In nucleotides, the CDR3 is TGTGCCAGCAGTCCCTTCTGGGGCAGAAAGAACACTGAAGCTTTCTTT. This translates into CASSPFWGRKNTEAFF.

The V gene is TRBV2, the J gene TRBJ1-2, with TRBD1 matching over 7 bases. V lost 2 bases, J lost 8 bases, and 8 bases stayed unmatched. This CDR3 has 14 amino acids. The V gene's germline CDR1 is SNHLY and CDR2 FYNNEI. For the CDR3, the DNA is TGTGCCAGCAGTGAATTTGAACAGGGGAACGGCTACACCTTC. Its translation: CASSEFEQGNGYTF.

The genes are TRBV27 and TRBJ2-2; 7 bases agree with TRBD1. The germline CDR1 and CDR2 sequences are MNHEY and SMNVEV (reference sequence). This CDR3 has 16 amino acids. J lost 7 bases, V lost 3 bases, and 11 bases had no gene match. The CDR3 spells CASSFFSGTGDGELFF. The CDR3 DNA sequence: TGTGCCAGCAGTTTTTTTTCCGGAACAGGGGACGGGGAGCTGTTTTTT.

This chain uses TRBV5-5 with TRBJ1-2, with no clear D. CDR3 length: 15 amino acids. CDR1 and CDR2 from the germline V gene are SGHKS and YYEKEE (reference sequence). V lost 4 bases to trimming and J lost 4 bases, with 17 bases between them. Here the CDR3 reads CASSSPSGVSYGYTF. The CDR3 region has the DNA TGTGCCAGCAGCAGCCCATCCGGTGTTTCCTATGGCTACACCTTC. The whole variable domain, remainder taken from reference TRBV5-5 and TRBJ1-2, is DAGVTQSPTHLIKTRGQQVTLRCSPISGHKSVSWYQQVLGQGPQFIFQYYEKEERGRGNFPDRFSARQFPNYSSELNVNALLLGDSALYLCASSSPSGVSYGYTFGSGTRLTVV.

This clonotype was observed a few times. This sequence joins TRBV4-1 and TRBJ1-4; TRBD1 might be the D (5 bases). Germline values: CDR1 MGHRA, CDR2 YSYEKL. The CDR3 has 16 residues. V was clipped by 0 bases and J by 4 bases, with 12 bases between them. CDR3 sequence reads: CASSQDLGRGNEKLFF. CDR3 coding DNA: TGCGCCAGCAGCCAAGATCTGGGGCGTGGTAATGAAAAACTGTTTTTT.

The rearrangement uses TRBV29-1 and TRBJ1-3; 11 positions match TRBD1. Germline-derived CDR1 and CDR2 are SQVTM and ANQGSEA. V shed 1 base and J 3 bases; nucleotides not matched to a gene: 5. The CDR3 sequence is 16 residues long. The CDR3 DNA reads as TGCAGCGTTGAAGTACGGGACAGGGGGAATGGAAACACCATATATTTT. Translated, it gives CSVEVRDRGNGNTIYF.

The chain has TRBV20-1 and TRBJ1-1; D remains unclear. Germline V CDR1 and CDR2: DFQATT, SNEGSKA (reference sequence). Trimming took 5 bases from V and 1 from J, leaving 14 bases between them. This CDR3 spans 14 amino acids. In DNA form, the CDR3 reads TGCAGTGCTCCCGTGGACTATCCGAACACTGAAGCTTTCTTT. This gives the protein CSAPVDYPNTEAFF.